This T cell receptor beta chain stems from a study of shared clonotypes between healthy human individuals. The germline V gene encodes CDR1 SGHTA and CDR2 FQGTGA. Trimming pared 0 bases from V and 6 bases from J, leaving 14 bases between. This CDR3 is built from 15 residues. Assay: immunoSEQ multiplex PCR; the TCRdb copy retains only in-frame clones and omits some. Of roughly 2,300,000 clones listed, roughly 92% are singletons. The chain joins TRBV7-3 to TRBJ1-2; no firm D call. This receptor was identified in a man aged 18 to 29 in good health. Some clones in this sample may be carry-over from other donors' samples. Input material: naive CD4+ T cells from PBMCs. Subset: CD45RA+ positively selected. CDR3 protein: CASSLTLEGGDGYTF. The CDR3 nucleotides are TGTGCCAGCAGCTTAACGTTGGAGGGTGGGGATGGCTACACCTTC. The variable domain in full, with the rest retrieved from reference TRBV7-3 and TRBJ1-2, is GAGVSQTPSNKVTEKGKYVELRCDPISGHTALYWYRQSLGQGPEFLIYFQGTGAADDSGLPNDRFFAVRPEGSVSTLKIQRTERGDSAVYLCASSLTLEGGDGYTFGSGTRLTVV.